The 20 T cell receptor beta chains given below trace back to one sample, sequenced in a study of HIV-infected patients and healthy controls. MiXCR, applied by TCRdb to the 5' RACE reads, yields one record per CDR3 protein. The table shows around 20,000 distinct CDR3 sequences, with 15% to 20% occurring only once. Sequencing was carried out using CD8+ T cells from blood. These receptors came from a human donor in good health.

The rearrangement uses TRBV11-2 and TRBJ2-1; 9 nucleotides agree with TRBD2. The V and J ends lost 4 bases and 2 bases, in that order; junction bases with no gene match: 6. CDR3 length: 16 residues. CDR1 is SGHAT, CDR2 FQNNGV, per germline. For the CDR3, the DNA is TGTGCCAGCAGCTACCAAGCGGGGGGCCCCTACAATGAGCAGTTCTTC. Amino acids: CASSYQAGGPYNEQFF.

By proportion, this clonotype is medium-sized. The rearrangement links TRBV20-1 to TRBJ1-5; tentative D call: TRBD1 (5 bases). V was cut by 4 bases and J by 4 bases, with 17 bases left in between. CDR1 DFQATT and CDR2 SNEGSKA come from the germline V gene (reference sequence). This CDR3 spans 15 amino acids. The CDR3, as DNA: TGCAGTGCTAAAGCTGGGCCCGGGGGGAATCAGCCCCAGCATTTT. This codes for CSAKAGPGGNQPQHF.

This clonotype was observed a few times. The chain is built from TRBV20-1 and TRBJ1-1, with D possibly TRBD1 on 5 matching bases. The germline V and J ends were trimmed by 6 bases and 3 bases, with 11 bases remaining between them. The CDR3 loop spans 12 amino acids. Germline V gene sequence: CDR1 DFQATT, CDR2 SNEGSKA (reference sequence). The CDR3 loop is CSAPMGDTEAFF. The CDR3 nucleotides read TGCAGTGCACCTATGGGGGACACTGAAGCTTTCTTT.

This clonotype turned up a few times. The CDR3 region is CSARDWGQPQHF. As DNA, the CDR3 is TGCAGTGCTAGAGACTGGGGTCAGCCCCAGCATTTT. This chain connects TRBV20-1 to TRBJ1-5; D remains unclear. The CDR3 consists of 12 residues. V was trimmed by 0 bases and J by 6 bases, leaving 6 bases between them. The V gene's germline CDR1 is DFQATT and CDR2 SNEGSKA (reference sequence).

The genes are TRBV10-3 and TRBJ1-5; a weak D match, TRBD1 (6 bases). The V end lost 6 bases, the J end lost 0 bases, and 21 bases lay between the germline ends. Germline CDR1 ENHRY, CDR2 SYGVKD. CDR3 length: 18 residues. CDR3 amino acids: CAISDWAQGHYSNQPQHF. CDR3 bases: TGTGCCATCAGCGACTGGGCACAGGGACACTATAGCAATCAGCCCCAGCATTTT.

In this sample, this clonotype turned up a few times. This chain joins TRBV7-2 and TRBJ2-1; D possibly corresponds to TRBD2 (7 bases). This CDR3 spans 14 amino acids. V was cut by 5 bases and J by 2 bases, with 10 bases left in between. Germline-derived CDR1 and CDR2 are SGHTA and FQGNSA. The CDR3 DNA follows: TGTGCCAGCAGCGGGGGGGCGCCCTACAATGAGCAGTTCTTC. It is translated as CASSGGAPYNEQFF.

V is TRBV19 and J is TRBJ2-7; the D gene is possibly TRBD2 (5 bases). The germline CDR1 and CDR2 sequences are LNHDA and SQIVND (reference sequence). There are 11 residues in the CDR3. V lost 4 bases and J lost 5, with 6 bases in between. CDR3 protein: CASSTGNEQYF. CDR3 sequence (DNA): TGTGCCAGTAGTACGGGGAACGAGCAGTACTTC.

A few counts support this clonotype. V is TRBV7-6 and J is TRBJ2-3, with TRBD2 matching 11 bases. The CDR3 extends over 19 amino acids. The V gene's germline CDR1 is SGHVS and CDR2 FNYEAQ. J gave up 0 bases and V 4 bases, and 12 bases lay outside the gene matches. The chain's CDR3 is CASSYLAASGGPSTDTQYF. Here the CDR3 DNA reads TGTGCCAGCAGCTACCTAGCGGCTAGCGGGGGGCCCAGCACAGATACGCAGTATTTT.

In its sample, this clonotype was seen a few times. This chain joins TRBV7-9 and TRBJ2-1, with 8 bases identical to TRBD2. The germline CDR1 and CDR2 sequences are SEHNR and FQNEAQ (reference sequence). J was trimmed by 9 bases and V by 4 bases; bases with no gene match: 11. The CDR3 runs to 15 residues. The CDR3 protein is CASSSGLREGSEQFF. CDR3 nucleotides: TGTGCCAGCAGCTCGGGTCTCCGGGAGGGGAGTGAGCAGTTCTTC.

V usage is TRBV4-3 and J usage is TRBJ1-2; TRBD1 is a possible D gene (6 bases). In germline, CDR1 is LGHNA, CDR2 YSLEER. This CDR3 has 16 amino acids. Trimming pared 0 bases from V and 4 bases from J, leaving 15 bases between. The CDR3 DNA reads TGCGCCAGCAGCCAAGATAGACAGGCTAGAATCTATGGCTACACCTTC. Residues: CASSQDRQARIYGYTF.

The chain links TRBV9 to TRBJ2-3, with D unclear. The V end lost 5 bases, the J end lost 2 bases, and 12 bases lay between the germline ends. This CDR3 has 14 residues. Germline lookup yields CDR1 SGDLS and CDR2 YYNGEE. The CDR3 DNA reads as TGTGCCAGCAGTGGGTCGGTATTCACAGATACGCAGTATTTT. It is translated as CASSGSVFTDTQYF. Supplemented by reference TRBV9 and TRBJ2-3, the full variable domain reads DSGVTQTPKHLITATGQRVTLRCSPRSGDLSVYWYQQSLDQGLQFLIQYYNGEERAKGNILERFSAQQFPDLHSELNLSSLELGDSALYFCASSGSVFTDTQYFGPGTRLTVL.

This clonotype was picked up many times. The V gene is TRBV9, the J gene TRBJ2-3; TRBD2 agrees at 7 bases. Germline V lookup: CDR1 SGDLS, CDR2 YYNGEE. The CDR3 totals 17 residues. The V segment lost 3 bases and the J segment 8 bases; nucleotides outside the gene matches: 18. In DNA form, the CDR3 reads TGTGCCAGCAGCGCACCCCAGATGACTAGCATTATGGTTACGCAGTATTTT. Translation: CASSAPQMTSIMVTQYF.

This clonotype came up a few times. Here the CDR3 reads CASSLGAGYEQYF. CDR3 nucleotide sequence: TGTGCCAGCAGCTTGGGGGCCGGGTACGAGCAGTACTTC. The chain links TRBV5-6 to TRBJ2-7; D remains ambiguous. The CDR3 loop spans 13 amino acids. Trimming left V 0 bases short and J 4 bases short, with 8 bases between. Germline-derived CDR1 and CDR2 are SGHDT and YYEEEE.

This clonotype was detected only a few times. V and J are TRBV10-3 and TRBJ2-5; tentative D call: TRBD2 (6 bases). Germline CDR1 reads ENHRY; CDR2 reads SYGVKD. The CDR3 spans 12 residues. The V end lost 8 bases, the J end lost 2 bases, and 9 bases lay between the germline ends. In DNA form, the CDR3 reads TGTGCCATCGGCGCGGGGCAAGAGACCCAGTACTTC. Translating gives CAIGAGQETQYF.

The J gene is TRBJ2-7, the V gene TRBV6-2 or TRBV6-3; a weak D match, TRBD1 (6 bases). The CDR3 extends over 18 amino acids. Trimming left V 0 bases short and J 0 bases short, with 18 bases between. Germline CDR1 is MNHEY and CDR2 is SVGEGT. CDR3 sequence (DNA): TGTGCCAGCAGTTACTCCACCGATAGGACAGCTAACTCCTACGAGCAGTACTTC. Translated: CASSYSTDRTANSYEQYF.

This clonotype was recorded at least ten times. The chain recombines TRBV14 with TRBJ2-3; 7 bases are a match to TRBD1. This CDR3 has 14 residues. Trimming took 4 bases from V and 7 from J; bases not matched to a gene: 8. Per germline, CDR1 SGHDN and CDR2 FVKESK. DNA of the CDR3: TGTGCCAGCAGCCGAGGGACAGCACGAAATACGCAGTATTTT. Its protein product is CASSRGTARNTQYF.

This clonotype was recorded many times. The chain uses TRBV6-2 or TRBV6-3 and TRBJ1-1; 7 positions agree with TRBD1. V lost 5 bases to trimming and J lost 4 bases; unmatched junction nucleotides: 10. Per the germline V gene, CDR1 is MNHEY and CDR2 is SVGEGT. The CDR3 is 15 residues long. CDR3 in amino acids: CASSSPPTGVTEAFF. For the CDR3, the DNA is TGTGCCAGCAGTAGCCCTCCAACAGGGGTCACTGAAGCTTTCTTT.

This clonotype was seen ten or more times. The chain combines TRBV7-9 with TRBJ2-3; 9 bases agree with TRBD1. The CDR3 is made up of 16 amino acids. Trimming cost V 4 bases and J 2 bases; bases outside gene matches: 7. From germline, CDR1 is SEHNR and CDR2 FQNEAQ (reference sequence). CDR3 DNA: TGTGCCAGCAGCTCTACAGGGGGCGTTGTCACAGATACGCAGTATTTT. Amino acids: CASSSTGGVVTDTQYF.

This clonotype was seen a handful of times. The chain couples TRBV6-5 to TRBJ2-1; D not certain. Germline CDR1 and CDR2: MNHEY and SVGAGI. The CDR3 is 13 amino acids. V lost 6 bases, J lost 3 bases, and 9 bases lay in between. In DNA, the CDR3 is TGTGCCAGCAGCCCCGACTTCTACAATGAGCAGTTCTTC. It is translated as CASSPDFYNEQFF.

This clonotype occurred many times. The chain carries TRBV29-1 and TRBJ2-7; TRBD1 aligns across 7 bases. Looked up from germline, CDR1 is SQVTM and CDR2 is ANQGSEA. J gave up 3 bases and V 0 bases, and 8 bases lay outside the gene matches. This CDR3 is 15 amino acids long. The CDR3 spells CSVEDLQGPFYEQYF. CDR3 sequence (DNA): TGCAGCGTTGAAGATCTACAGGGGCCCTTCTACGAGCAGTACTTC.